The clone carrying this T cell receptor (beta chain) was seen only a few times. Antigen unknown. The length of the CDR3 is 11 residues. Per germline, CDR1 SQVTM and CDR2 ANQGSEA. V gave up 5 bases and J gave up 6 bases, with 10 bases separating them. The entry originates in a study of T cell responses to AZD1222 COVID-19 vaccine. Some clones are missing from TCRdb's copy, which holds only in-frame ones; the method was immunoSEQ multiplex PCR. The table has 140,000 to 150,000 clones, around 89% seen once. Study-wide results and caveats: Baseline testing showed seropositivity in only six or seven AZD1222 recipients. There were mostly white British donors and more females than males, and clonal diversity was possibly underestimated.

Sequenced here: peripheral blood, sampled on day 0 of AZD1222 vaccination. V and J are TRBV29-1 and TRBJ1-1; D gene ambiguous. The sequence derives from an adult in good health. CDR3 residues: CSVPRDAEAFF. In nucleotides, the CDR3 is TGCAGCGTTCCACGCGACGCTGAAGCTTTCTTT. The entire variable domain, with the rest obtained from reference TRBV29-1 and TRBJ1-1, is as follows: SAVISQKPSRDICQRGTSLTIQCQVDSQVTMMFWYRQQPGQSLTLIATANQGSEATYESGFVIDKFPISRPNLTFSTLTVSNMSPEDSSIYLCSVPRDAEAFFGQGTRLTVV.